This T cell receptor (beta chain) was obtained from a study of long-term antiretroviral therapy in people with HIV. Run at survey level, the immunoSEQ assay was version v3.0. The repertoire was sequenced with immunoSEQ multiplex PCR; TCRdb's copy has only in-frame clones and lacks some. In the table there are roughly 20,000 clones, about 70% of which are singletons. There are 13 residues in the CDR3. CDR1 is SGDLS, CDR2 YYNGEE, per germline. V was cut by 3 bases and J by 7 bases, with 13 bases left in between. There was at least one pre-ART PBMC sample for each donor, plus at least two post-ART PBMC samples.

This TCR was recovered from a man aged 18 to 29 with HIV. The V gene is TRBV9, the J gene TRBJ1-2, with D unresolved. The source material was unsorted PBMCs, sampled 0.5 years before starting antiretroviral therapy. The CDR3 nucleotides read TGTGCCAGCAGCGCCTTGGAAGGGTTTGGCTACACCTTC. As protein: CASSALEGFGYTF.